A selection of T cell receptor beta chains follows, all from one sample in a study of CXCR3-negative and CXCR3-positive naive CD8 T cells. TCRdb re-called the 5' RACE reads and shows each CDR3 protein once, DNA omitted. Recorded for this sample: approximately 59,000 distinct CDR3 sequences. Sample: naive CXCR3+ CD8+ T cells from blood. These receptors were obtained from a human donor in good health. Some clones in this sample may be carry-over from other donors' samples. Both conserved end residues are part of each CDR3.

j_call v_call cdr3_length cdr3_aa
TRBJ2-2 TRBV7-8 15 CASSYRVSNTGELFF
TRBJ2-1 TRBV7-2 14 CASSLLGGSNEQFF
TRBJ2-1 TRBV19 14 CASIQGSSYNEQFF
TRBJ1-1 TRBV5-1 15 CASSSMTGLNTEAFF
TRBJ2-3 TRBV13 15 CASEDWTGGRDTQYF
TRBJ1-2 TRBV7-9 14 CASSLVGENYGYTF
TRBJ2-7 TRBV7-3 14 CASSLGTAPDEQYF
TRBJ2-1 TRBV5-5 16 CASSYGIAGVFNEQFF
TRBJ2-7 TRBV5-1 13 CASMPAGHYEQYF
TRBJ2-7 TRBV28 15 CASSFDRGLPYEQYF
TRBJ1-6 TRBV5-4 21 CASSHPRDPGDSDTRGKPLHF
TRBJ2-2 TRBV7-2 13 CASSSDNTGELFF
TRBJ2-7 TRBV14 18 CASSQGPGQGGSATEQYF
TRBJ2-1 TRBV20-1 17 CSARGLSNSHSYNEQFF
TRBJ2-1 TRBV7-3 13 CASRDYHYNEQFF
TRBJ1-1 TRBV29-1 13 CSVVGDRETEAFF
TRBJ1-2 TRBV6-2/TRBV6-3 17 CASSFLGPSTGVNVNTF
TRBJ2-7 TRBV10-3 16 CAISESRAEGGYEQYF
TRBJ2-7 TRBV7-9 14 CASTSRGAAYEQYF
TRBJ2-5 TRBV6-1 16 CASSDRLPPYQETQYF
TRBJ2-1 TRBV28 16 CASLDASGGPYNEQFF
TRBJ1-4 TRBV7-8 15 CASSLVLLDPEKLFF
TRBJ2-2 TRBV7-3 15 CASSKDPGNTGELFF
TRBJ2-2 TRBV4-2 16 CASSQEGTDYTGELFF
TRBJ2-1 TRBV12-3/TRBV12-4 16 CASSLISGGPPNEQFF
TRBJ1-5 TRBV28 14 CAISGTEFNQPQHF
TRBJ2-7 TRBV29-1 11 CSVARNNEQYF